This T cell receptor (beta chain) appears in the sequencing data of a study of STAT5B mutations in CD4+ large granular lymphocyte leukemia. About the research overall: The CDR3 'QG' motif was associated with a particular HLA allele among healthy donors.

The V gene end was trimmed by 7 bases and the J gene end by 6 bases; junction bases not matched to a gene: 10. There are 14 residues in the CDR3. Germline lookup yields CDR1 SNHLY and CDR2 FYNNEI. This clone occurred a few times. The method was immunoSEQ multiplex PCR; TCRdb's version includes in-frame clones alone and lacks a portion of them. The sample lists about 30,000 clones; approximately 73% were seen once. The material sequenced was CD4+ T cells from blood buffy coats. The clonotype comes from a human donor in good health. V gene TRBV2 combines with J gene TRBJ1-1, with TRBD1 matching over 8 bases. The chain's CDR3 is CASTSDGQGAEAFF. In DNA, the CDR3 is TGTGCCAGCACTTCAGACGGACAGGGAGCTGAAGCTTTCTTT.